These 3 T cell receptor beta chains originate from one sample sequenced in a study of cytomegalovirus exposure and HLA in healthy donors (dated by TCRdb to between 2016 and 2019). The library was prepared using the immunoSEQ multiplex PCR assay. Sourced from immuneACCESS, this table was stored by TCRdb with only in-frame sequences that have V and J called. A share of the clones is absent; for the studies checked, an unresolved V gene accounts for under half, and the remainder has no known explanation. This sample has about 70,000 clones in its table, and 94% of those were observed once. Jointly, the top ten make up approximately 2.1% of the sample. Sequencing was performed on PBMCs. Receptor source: a young woman in good health and CMV-seropositive.

The CDR3 region is CAWSSLAGNQPQHF. The CDR3 DNA reads as TGTGCCTGGAGCTCTTTGGCCGGCAATCAGCCCCAGCATTTT. The chain links TRBV30 to TRBJ1-5; D is ambiguous. V was clipped by 3 bases and J by 2 bases, with 11 bases between them. The CDR3 length is 14 residues. Germline CDR1 reads GTSNPN; CDR2 reads SVGIG (reference sequence).

The V call is TRBV7-2, the J call TRBJ1-4, with a weak D call TRBD1 (6 bases). CDR3 length equals 14 residues. The V gene lost 5 bases and the J gene lost 10 bases, with 17 bases spanning the gap. Germline V gives CDR1 SGHTA, CDR2 FQGNSA. CDR3 amino acids: CASSLEQGSGKLFF. The CDR3 nucleotides read TGTGCCAGCAGCCTAGAACAGGGATCGGGAAAACTGTTTTTT.

The chain combines TRBV7-2 with TRBJ1-2; no firm D call. Trimming took off 5 bases at V and 1 base at J, with 5 bases between the two ends. Germline assignment: CDR1 SGHTA and CDR2 FQGNSA. This CDR3 is built from 12 residues. The CDR3, as DNA: TGTACCAGCAGCCTCTTTAACTATGGCTACACCTTC. Its protein is CTSSLFNYGYTF.